This T cell receptor beta chain is drawn from a study of blood T cells in healthy people across ages. Looking at the study overall: Per two T cells, template switching captured roughly one barcoded beta molecule.

Overall study findings and caveats: Investigators treated diversity estimates from one million T cells as underestimates.

For the second PCR, which ran for about 6 to 11 cycles, a sample-barcoded 5' primer and a J-beta primer mix were used. Each CDR3 protein is one row after TCRdb ran MiXCR on the 5' RACE reads. The data hold about 800,000 distinct CDR3 sequences, with 20% to 25% observed a single time. This clonotype was recorded many times. Its antigen is as yet unknown. Germline-derived CDR1 and CDR2 are SGHRS and YFSETQ. The V end was cut by 4 bases, the J end by 2 bases, with 12 bases between. The CDR3 length is 14 residues. The sample was also reused in another study, on T cells of mothers and their children. According to that study: Maternal samples each gave over 8 million TCR beta CDR3 reads, and child samples about 3 million each. The overlap seen between related mothers and children slightly exceeded that of unrelated pairs, though not significantly.

The V call is TRBV5-1, the J call TRBJ2-5, with D possibly being TRBD1 or TRBD2 (5 bases each). The clonotype was recovered from a boy aged 5 to 17 in good health. Sample: blood. CDR3 DNA: TGCGCCAGCAGCACGGGGCAGGGACAAGAGACCCAGTACTTC. This translates into CASSTGQGQETQYF.